Listed below are T cell receptor beta chains from one sample, sequenced in a study of blood T cell repertoires in COVID-19. The data were produced by immunoSEQ multiplex PCR, yet TCRdb's version contains in-frame clones alone and is incomplete. This sample carries about 160,000 clones, around 89% of them seen once, and the ten largest clones take roughly 3.1%. The sample taken for sequencing was peripheral blood. These receptors were taken from a man in his fifties or sixties with acute or convalescent COVID-19. Each CDR3 is given without its conserved first and last residue.

j_call: TRBJ2-1; v_call: TRBV6-5; cdr3_aa: ASTLGQGWVNEQF
j_call: TRBJ1-1; v_call: TRBV19; cdr3_aa: ATQEGANTEAF
j_call: TRBJ2-6; v_call: TRBV24-1; cdr3_aa: ATSDPGGASISGANVLT
j_call: TRBJ1-1; v_call: TRBV30; cdr3_aa: ALTPEPDTEAF
j_call: TRBJ1-1; v_call: TRBV19; cdr3_aa: ASSRREGNTEAF
j_call: TRBJ1-3; v_call: TRBV7-9; cdr3_aa: ASSLPRTGQGNTIY
j_call: TRBJ2-7; v_call: TRBV19; cdr3_aa: ASSRTMGLAQYEQY
j_call: TRBJ2-5; v_call: TRBV7-2; cdr3_aa: ASSLTSGGETQY
j_call: TRBJ1-1; v_call: TRBV6-5; cdr3_aa: ASGRGMNTEAF
j_call: TRBJ1-2; v_call: TRBV19; cdr3_aa: ASSPSQRQGYGYT
j_call: TRBJ2-7; v_call: TRBV7-2; cdr3_aa: ASSLQRGGNHEQY
j_call: TRBJ1-1; v_call: TRBV7-3; cdr3_aa: ASSKTVNTEAF
j_call: TRBJ2-7; v_call: TRBV6-5; cdr3_aa: ASSSRGQGSYEQY
j_call: TRBJ2-7; v_call: TRBV12-3/TRBV12-4; cdr3_aa: ASRNTGGYEQY
j_call: TRBJ1-2; v_call: TRBV6-1; cdr3_aa: ASSDGQGKRYGYT
j_call: TRBJ2-1; v_call: TRBV4-1; cdr3_aa: ASSQEAGGRHNEQF
j_call: TRBJ2-5; v_call: TRBV30; cdr3_aa: AWTLQETQY
j_call: TRBJ2-7; v_call: TRBV5-4; cdr3_aa: ASSSRASGGLGNEQY
j_call: TRBJ2-3; v_call: TRBV5-1; cdr3_aa: ASSLEDRLLHTQY
j_call: TRBJ1-5; v_call: TRBV19; cdr3_aa: ASNGQGRNQPQH
j_call: TRBJ1-2; v_call: TRBV9; cdr3_aa: ASSRTGTGGNYGYT
j_call: TRBJ1-6; v_call: TRBV10-3; cdr3_aa: AIGGTEYNSPLH
j_call: TRBJ1-1; v_call: TRBV19; cdr3_aa: ASRGRGSTEAF
j_call: TRBJ1-4; v_call: TRBV6-1; cdr3_aa: ASSEARPGNEKLF
j_call: TRBJ1-4; v_call: TRBV30; cdr3_aa: AWTRQGATNEKLF
j_call: TRBJ2-1; v_call: TRBV5-6; cdr3_aa: ASSSIGRGADNEQF
j_call: TRBJ2-3; v_call: TRBV12-5; cdr3_aa: ASGLVLRPHRVLFSTDTQY
j_call: TRBJ2-5; v_call: TRBV7-3; cdr3_aa: ASSSTGGETQY
j_call: TRBJ2-1; v_call: TRBV7-6; cdr3_aa: ASGPPSGVYNEQF
j_call: TRBJ1-2; v_call: TRBV5-8; cdr3_aa: ASSEGQSYT
j_call: TRBJ2-1; v_call: TRBV11-2; cdr3_aa: ASSLGLRHEQF
j_call: TRBJ2-3; v_call: TRBV9; cdr3_aa: ASSSPGLAGGPDTQY
j_call: TRBJ2-1; v_call: TRBV3-1/TRBV3-2; cdr3_aa: ASSPSRLAGGREQF
j_call: TRBJ1-1; v_call: TRBV6-4; cdr3_aa: ASSRQGPSKLF
j_call: TRBJ2-3; v_call: TRBV28; cdr3_aa: ASITTGDTQY
j_call: TRBJ1-1; v_call: TRBV5-6; cdr3_aa: ASSLYQVSEAF
j_call: TRBJ2-7; v_call: TRBV6-5; cdr3_aa: ASSYSGRGVYEQY
j_call: TRBJ1-3; v_call: TRBV5-6; cdr3_aa: ASSPLNSGNTIY
j_call: TRBJ2-7; v_call: TRBV18; cdr3_aa: ASSPRRGSSGGLYEQY